The 17 T cell receptor beta chains in this list originate from one sample, sequenced in a study of shared clonotypes between healthy human individuals. The protocol was immunoSEQ multiplex PCR, while the TCRdb copy is restricted to in-frame clones and leaves out a portion. Among 1,500,000 or so clones, approximately 97% were seen once, and the ten largest hold roughly 1.2%. Sequencing used naive CD4+ T cells sorted from blood. Regarding subset: CD45RA+ positively selected. All receptors derive from a man aged 25-45 years in good health.

DNA of the CDR3: TGTGCCAGCAGCAAAACCCCGGGGGTTACCTACGAGCAGTACTTC. Its translation: CASSKTPGVTYEQYF. The V gene is TRBV7-6, the J gene TRBJ2-7; D is perhaps TRBD2 (6 bases). The CDR3 sequence is 15 residues long. The germline V gene has CDR1 SGHVS and CDR2 FNYEAQ. Trimming shortened V by 5 bases and J by 2 bases, and 16 bases separated the two germline ends.

This chain uses TRBV4-3 with TRBJ2-7; no definite D call. Germline CDR1 LGHNA, CDR2 YSLEER. V lost 1 base, J lost 3 bases, and 10 bases lay in between. This CDR3 region has 14 residues. This chain's CDR3 is CASSQALANYEQYF. Written as DNA, the CDR3 is TGCGCCAGCAGCCAAGCACTCGCAAACTACGAGCAGTACTTC.

V gene TRBV10-3 combines with J gene TRBJ2-7, with D maybe TRBD2 (6 bases). Trimming left V 8 bases short and J 2 bases short, with 16 bases between. There are 14 residues in the CDR3. Germline V lookup: CDR1 ENHRY, CDR2 SYGVKD. In DNA, the CDR3 is TGTGCCATCGGAGGGGTCGCGTCGACCTACGAGCAGTACTTC. Its translation is CAIGGVASTYEQYF.

This clone was found once. This chain joins TRBV7-3 and TRBJ2-3, with TRBD1 identical over 8 bases. This CDR3 has 14 residues. V shed 3 bases, J shed 4 bases, and the junction held 3 bases outside the gene matches. Looked up from germline, CDR1 is SGHTA and CDR2 is FQGTGA. The chain's CDR3 is CASSFDRGADTQYF. The CDR3 DNA is TGTGCCAGCAGCTTCGACAGGGGTGCAGATACGCAGTATTTT.

The chain is built from TRBV10-3 and TRBJ2-1; D is unclear. Germline V lookup: CDR1 ENHRY, CDR2 SYGVKD. V shed 2 bases and J shed 5 bases, with 4 bases lying between them. The CDR3 runs to 12 residues. In nucleotides, the CDR3 is TGTGCCATCAGTGAGCGGGACAATGAGCAGTTCTTC. This gives the protein CAISERDNEQFF.

V is TRBV19 and J is TRBJ2-7, with 7 positions matching TRBD1. CDR1 is LNHDA, CDR2 SQIVND, per germline (reference sequence). J lost 0 bases, V lost 9 bases, and 8 bases had no gene match. This CDR3 spans 14 amino acids. CDR3 residues: CASRYGTASYEQYF. CDR3 DNA sequence: TGTGCCAGCCGGTATGGGACAGCCTCCTACGAGCAGTACTTC. Full variable domain (remainder filled in from reference TRBV19 and TRBJ2-7): DGGITQSPKYLFRKEGQNVTLSCEQNLNHDAMYWYRQDPGQGLRLIYYSQIVNDFQKGDIAEGYSVSREKKESFPLTVTSAQKNPTAFYLCASRYGTASYEQYFGPGTRLTVT.

The genes are TRBV11-2 and TRBJ2-7; D perhaps matches TRBD2 (6 bases). V lost 1 base and J 4 bases, leaving 14 bases between the germline ends. Germline lookup yields CDR1 SGHAT and CDR2 FQNNGV. The CDR3 loop spans 15 amino acids. This CDR3 is CASSLAPGRGYEQYF. The CDR3 coding sequence is TGTGCCAGCAGCTTAGCACCGGGACGGGGGTACGAGCAGTACTTC. Full variable domain (outside the CDR3, taken from reference TRBV11-2 and TRBJ2-7): EAGVAQSPRYKIIEKRQSVAFWCNPISGHATLYWYQQILGQGPKLLIQFQNNGVVDDSQLPKDRFSAERLKGVDSTLKIQPAKLEDSAVYLCASSLAPGRGYEQYFGPGTRLTVT.

The chain combines TRBV29-1 with TRBJ2-7, with 12 positions matching TRBD2. The CDR3 is made up of 13 amino acids. Germline V CDR1 and CDR2: SQVTM, ANQGSEA. Trimming cost V 4 bases and J 6 bases; bases outside gene matches: 4. The CDR3 region is CSVGLAGEGEQYF. The CDR3 DNA follows: TGCAGCGTTGGACTAGCGGGAGAGGGCGAGCAGTACTTC.

In this sample, this clone turned up once. The gene calls are TRBV4-1 and TRBJ2-1, with 9 bases fitting TRBD2. The germline V gene has CDR1 MGHRA and CDR2 YSYEKL. Germline trimming cut 3 bases from V and 7 bases from J; bases unmatched to any gene: 7. This CDR3 is built from 15 residues. The CDR3 DNA reads TGCGCCAGCAGCCAGGGCGGGAGGGGGCGGAATGAGCAGTTCTTC. Protein sequence: CASSQGGRGRNEQFF.

The CDR3 protein is CAISPAISGTALYEQYF. Written as DNA, the CDR3 is TGTGCCATCAGCCCGGCAATATCCGGGACAGCACTTTACGAGCAGTACTTC. V gene TRBV10-3 combines with J gene TRBJ2-7; 7 bases are shared with TRBD1. V trimming: 6 bases; J trimming: 4 bases; junction bases outside the gene matches: 18. Looked up from germline, CDR1 is ENHRY and CDR2 is SYGVKD. The CDR3 spans 17 residues.

V usage is TRBV19 and J usage is TRBJ1-5, with D unclear. Trimming took off 6 bases at V and 0 bases at J, with 9 bases between the two ends. This CDR3 contains 14 residues. Germline V CDR1 and CDR2: LNHDA, SQIVND (reference sequence). The CDR3 loop reads CASRADYSNQPQHF. As DNA, the CDR3 is TGTGCCAGTAGGGCAGATTATAGCAATCAGCCCCAGCATTTT. Combining the CDR3 with reference TRBV19 and TRBJ1-5 gives the whole variable domain DGGITQSPKYLFRKEGQNVTLSCEQNLNHDAMYWYRQDPGQGLRLIYYSQIVNDFQKGDIAEGYSVSREKKESFPLTVTSAQKNPTAFYLCASRADYSNQPQHFGDGTRLSIL.

This sequence joins TRBV7-6 and TRBJ2-5, with D unclear. The CDR3 totals 13 residues. Germline CDR1 and CDR2: SGHVS and FNYEAQ. Trimming removed 1 base from V and 4 bases from J, with 7 bases in between. The CDR3 sequence: CASSLGVRETQYF. Here the CDR3 DNA reads TGTGCCAGCAGCTTAGGTGTACGAGAGACCCAGTACTTC.

The chain joins TRBV5-4 to TRBJ2-7, with TRBD1 matching 9 bases. J was trimmed by 7 bases and V by 2 bases; bases with no gene match: 7. The CDR3 is 14 amino acids. Germline V gene sequence: CDR1 SGHNT, CDR2 YYREEE (reference sequence). CDR3 nucleotide sequence: TGTGCCAGCAGCTTAAACAGGGGGCCGTGGGAGCAGTACTTC. This translates into CASSLNRGPWEQYF.

The table lists this clone with a count of one. The V call is TRBV5-6, the J call TRBJ2-2, with D unresolved. Germline CDR1 SGHDT, CDR2 YYEEEE. The length of the CDR3 is 14 residues. The V gene lost 0 bases and the J gene lost 4 bases, with 7 bases spanning the gap. CDR3 in amino acids: CASSLAGSTGELFF. The CDR3 DNA sequence: TGTGCCAGCAGCTTGGCTGGGTCCACCGGGGAGCTGTTTTTT.

The chain combines TRBV18 with TRBJ2-1; 8 bases fit TRBD2. The CDR3 is made up of 16 amino acids. J was trimmed by 5 bases and V by 1 base; bases with no gene match: 7. The germline gives CDR1 KGHSH, CDR2 LQKENI. Here the CDR3 DNA reads TGTGCCAGCTCACCACGGCACGGGAGGGGGAACAATGAGCAGTTCTTC. This encodes CASSPRHGRGNNEQFF.

V gene TRBV30 combines with J gene TRBJ1-5; TRBD1 aligns across 8 bases. V shed 4 bases, J shed 5 bases, and the junction held 4 bases outside the gene matches. There are 13 residues in the CDR3. The V gene's germline CDR1 is GTSNPN and CDR2 SVGIG (reference sequence). CDR3 sequence (DNA): TGTGCCTGGAAACAGGGGGAGGATCAGCCCCAGCATTTT. This encodes CAWKQGEDQPQHF.

On this clone: Other DNA sequences within the sample encode an identical CDR3. The chain carries TRBV5-1 and TRBJ1-1; D gene unclear. Germline CDR1 and CDR2: SGHRS and YFSETQ. This CDR3 comprises 13 residues. Trimming left V 0 bases short and J 5 bases short, with 8 bases between. The CDR3 sequence: CASSLGGNTEAFF. CDR3 in DNA: TGCGCCAGCAGCTTGGGAGGGAATACTGAAGCTTTCTTT.